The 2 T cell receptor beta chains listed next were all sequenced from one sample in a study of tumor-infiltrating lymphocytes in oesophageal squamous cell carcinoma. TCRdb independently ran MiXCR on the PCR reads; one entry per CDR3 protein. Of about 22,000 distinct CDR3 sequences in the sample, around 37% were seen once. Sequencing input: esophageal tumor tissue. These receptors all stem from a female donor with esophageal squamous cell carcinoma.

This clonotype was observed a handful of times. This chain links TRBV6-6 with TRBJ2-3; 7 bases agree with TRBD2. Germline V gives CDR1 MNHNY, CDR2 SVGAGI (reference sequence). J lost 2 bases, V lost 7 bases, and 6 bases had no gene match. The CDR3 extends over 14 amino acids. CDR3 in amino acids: CASKPSGPTDTQYF. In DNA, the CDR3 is TGTGCCAGCAAGCCTAGCGGACCCACAGATACGCAGTATTTT.

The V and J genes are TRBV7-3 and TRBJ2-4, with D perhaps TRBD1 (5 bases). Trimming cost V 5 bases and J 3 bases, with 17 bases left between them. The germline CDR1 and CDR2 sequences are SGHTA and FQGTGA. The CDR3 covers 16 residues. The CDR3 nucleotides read TGTGCCAGCAGCCCCCCCAGGGCAGGGCACAAAAACATTCAGTACTTC. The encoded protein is CASSPPRAGHKNIQYF.